This entry lists 16 T cell receptor beta chains sequenced from one sample in a study of blood T cell repertoires in COVID-19. The table came from immunoSEQ multiplex PCR; TCRdb's copy has only in-frame clones and leaves some out. The sample shows around 38,000 clones, approximately 86% of them seen only once. The sample was peripheral blood. The receptors stem from a man between 65 and 80 years old with acute or convalescent COVID-19.

The V gene is TRBV7-2, the J gene TRBJ1-4; a possible D gene is TRBD1 (6 bases). The germline gives CDR1 SGHTA, CDR2 FQGNSA. V was pared by 4 bases and J by 8 bases, with 14 bases between. There are 14 residues in the CDR3. This CDR3 reads CASSSLGQREKLFF. Written as DNA, the CDR3 is TGTGCCAGCAGCTCTCTCGGACAGAGAGAAAAACTGTTTTTT. Complete variable domain (other parts from reference TRBV7-2 and TRBJ1-4): GAGVSQSPSNKVTEKGKDVELRCDPISGHTALYWYRQSLGQGLEFLIYFQGNSAPDKSGLPSDRFSAERTGGSVSTLTIQRTQQEDSAVYLCASSSLGQREKLFFGSGTQLSVL.

This clone is a singleton in its sample. This sequence joins TRBV28 and TRBJ1-5, with 7 positions matching TRBD1. This CDR3 comprises 21 residues. Germline assignment: CDR1 MDHEN and CDR2 SYDVKM. The V gene end was trimmed by 4 bases and the J gene end by 7 bases; junction bases not matched to a gene: 28. The CDR3 spells CASSSIFDLRSSGGHWQPQHF. The CDR3 nucleotides read TGTGCCAGCAGTTCCATCTTTGACCTTCGGTCGTCAGGGGGACATTGGCAGCCCCAGCATTTT. Supplemented by reference TRBV28 and TRBJ1-5, the full variable domain reads DVKVTQSSRYLVKRTGEKVFLECVQDMDHENMFWYRQDPGLGLRLIYFSYDVKMKEKGDIPEGYSVSREKKERFSLILESASTNQTSMYLCASSSIFDLRSSGGHWQPQHFGDGTRLSIL.

This clone was counted between two and nine times. V gene TRBV4-2 combines with J gene TRBJ1-3, with D hard to call. The germline V and J ends were trimmed by 1 base and 0 bases, with 10 bases remaining between them. CDR1 LGHNA and CDR2 YNFKEQ come from the germline V gene. There are 16 residues in the CDR3. The CDR3 spells CASSQVGGSSGNTIYF. The CDR3 DNA follows: TGTGCCAGCAGCCAAGTTGGTGGCAGCTCTGGAAACACCATATATTTT.

Regarding this clone: At one end, the junction sequence differs from germline, possibly due to a read error. The chain employs TRBV28 and TRBJ2-2; maybe TRBD2 (5 bases). The CDR3 is 14 amino acids. Germline CDR1 and CDR2: MDHEN and SYDVKM. The CDR3 nucleotides read TGTGCCAGCAGTTTACCTAGCTTGCACCGGGGAGCTGTTTTT. Translating it yields CASSLPSLHRGAVF.

The genes are TRBV28 and TRBJ1-3; D call uncertain. The germline V gene has CDR1 MDHEN and CDR2 SYDVKM. V dropped 6 bases and J dropped 8 bases, with 11 bases sitting between them. The CDR3 consists of 12 residues. CDR3 nucleotide sequence: TGTGCCAGCAGACCGTCCGGGGACACCATATATTTT. It specifies CASRPSGDTIYF.

V gene TRBV24-1 combines with J gene TRBJ2-3; the match to TRBD2 covers 8 bases. The J segment lost 5 bases and the V segment lost 2 bases, leaving 8 bases of the junction unmatched. This CDR3 has 16 amino acids. Per germline, CDR1 KGHDR and CDR2 SFDVKD. CDR3 in DNA: TGTGCCACCAGTGATTACGGGGGGGAGGTGGGAGATACGCAGTATTTT. Encoded protein: CATSDYGGEVGDTQYF.

The V and J genes are TRBV28 and TRBJ2-1; D is perhaps TRBD1 (5 bases). This CDR3 has 14 residues. Trimming removed 7 bases at V and 0 bases at J, with 10 bases between. Germline assignment: CDR1 MDHEN and CDR2 SYDVKM. The CDR3: CASTRQSSYNEQFF. The CDR3 DNA is TGTGCCAGCACCCGACAGAGCTCCTACAATGAGCAGTTCTTC.

The chain joins TRBV2 to TRBJ2-5; 8 positions agree with TRBD2. The trim removed 2 bases at V and 1 base at J, leaving 3 bases unmatched. Per germline, CDR1 SNHLY and CDR2 FYNNEI. The length of the CDR3 is 15 residues. The CDR3 here is CASSENGGGQETQYF. The CDR3 region has the DNA TGTGCCAGCAGTGAAAACGGGGGGGGCCAAGAGACCCAGTACTTC.

V and J are TRBV3-1 (or the pseudogene TRBV3-2) and TRBJ1-6, with D unclear. CDR3 length equals 15 residues. CDR1 is LGHDT and CDR2 is YNNKEL in the germline V gene (reference sequence). V gave up 0 bases and J gave up 9 bases, with 12 bases separating them. CDR3 bases: TGTGCCAGCAGCCAAGACTTTTCCAGAGGTTCACCCCTCCACTTT. Amino acids: CASSQDFSRGSPLHF.

The chain is built from TRBV19 and TRBJ1-2; D possibly corresponds to TRBD1 (5 bases). Germline V gene data show CDR1 as LNHDA and CDR2 as SQIVND (reference sequence). Trimming took 0 bases from V and 6 from J, leaving 14 bases between them. The CDR3 length is 15 residues. CDR3 region: CASSIDPSGLDGYTF. DNA of the CDR3: TGTGCCAGTAGTATAGATCCCTCGGGACTCGATGGCTACACCTTC.

The rearrangement joins TRBV6-5 to TRBJ1-5, with D maybe TRBD1 (6 bases). Germline V CDR1 and CDR2: MNHEY, SVGAGI. V was shortened by 7 bases and J by 7 bases, with 17 bases between the two germline ends. The CDR3 extends over 14 amino acids. The chain's CDR3 is CASTGGGEGQPQHF. Here the CDR3 DNA reads TGTGCCAGCACCGGAGGGGGGGAAGGGCAGCCCCAGCATTTT.

V is TRBV5-1 and J is TRBJ2-7; weak D call: TRBD2 (5 bases). CDR1 is SGHRS and CDR2 is YFSETQ in the germline V gene. The CDR3 is made up of 14 amino acids. The ends were cut back, 1 base at V and 4 bases at J, with 12 bases in the middle. CDR3 in DNA: TGCGCCAGCAGCTTGACATTGTCGGGGTACGAGCAGTACTTC. This encodes CASSLTLSGYEQYF.

The chain carries TRBV30 and TRBJ2-1; 10 nucleotides match TRBD2. The CDR3 is made up of 16 amino acids. Germline V gene data show CDR1 as GTSNPN and CDR2 as SVGIG (reference sequence). The V gene end was trimmed by 0 bases and the J gene end by 9 bases; junction bases not matched to a gene: 11. In nucleotides, the CDR3 is TGTGCCTGGAGTGTACGGAGCGGGGGGGCCCCTCTTGAGCAGTTCTTC. This translates into CAWSVRSGGAPLEQFF.

This chain uses TRBV5-4 with TRBJ1-4; unclear D gene. This CDR3 has 14 residues. In germline, CDR1 is SGHNT, CDR2 YYREEE (reference sequence). Trimming removed 4 bases from V and 6 bases from J, with 13 bases in between. This chain's CDR3 is CASSPELVDEKLFF. The CDR3 region has the DNA TGTGCCAGCAGCCCCGAGCTGGTTGATGAAAAACTGTTTTTT.

This clone was counted only a few times. The V gene is TRBV5-4, the J gene TRBJ2-3; D is unresolved. This CDR3 is built from 15 residues. Germline V lookup: CDR1 SGHNT, CDR2 YYREEE (reference sequence). V was clipped by 0 bases and J by 0 bases, with 8 bases between them. CDR3 in amino acids: CASSLGGPSTDTQYF. The CDR3 DNA is TGTGCCAGCAGCTTGGGCGGCCCTAGCACAGATACGCAGTATTTT.

The sample holds a few counts of this clone. The chain has TRBV4-2 and TRBJ2-4; 10 bases are a match to TRBD2. Germline CDR1 is LGHNA and CDR2 is YNFKEQ. The junction had 3 bases not matched to a gene; V was cut back by 2 bases and J by 2 bases. The CDR3 is 16 residues long. CDR3 nucleotide sequence: TGTGCCAGCAGCCAACCGGGACTAGCGACCAAAAACATTCAGTACTTC. Residues: CASSQPGLATKNIQYF.